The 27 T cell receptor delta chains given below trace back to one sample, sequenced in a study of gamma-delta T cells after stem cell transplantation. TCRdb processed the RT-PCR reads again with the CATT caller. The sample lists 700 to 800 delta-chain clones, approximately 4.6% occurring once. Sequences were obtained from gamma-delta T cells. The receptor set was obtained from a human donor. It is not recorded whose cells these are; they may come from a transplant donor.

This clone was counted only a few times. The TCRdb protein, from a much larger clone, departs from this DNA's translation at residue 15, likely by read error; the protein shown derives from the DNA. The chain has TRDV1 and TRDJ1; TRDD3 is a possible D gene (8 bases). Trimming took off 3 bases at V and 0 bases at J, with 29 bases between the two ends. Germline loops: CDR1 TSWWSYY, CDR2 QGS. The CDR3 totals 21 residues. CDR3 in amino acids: CALGDLPFLTLLGVDTDKLIF. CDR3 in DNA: TGTGCTCTTGGGGATCTTCCCTTCCTCACCCTACTGGGGGTCGACACCGATAAACTCATCTTT.

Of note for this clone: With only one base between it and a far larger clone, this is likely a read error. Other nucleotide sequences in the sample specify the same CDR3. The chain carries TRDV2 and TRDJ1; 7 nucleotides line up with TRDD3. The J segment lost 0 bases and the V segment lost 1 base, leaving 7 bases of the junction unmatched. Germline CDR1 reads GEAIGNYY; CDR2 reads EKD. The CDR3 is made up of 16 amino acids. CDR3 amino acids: CACDTAGGPYTDKLIF. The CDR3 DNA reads TGTGCCTGTGACACAGCTGGGGGCCCTTACACCGATAAACTCATCTTT.

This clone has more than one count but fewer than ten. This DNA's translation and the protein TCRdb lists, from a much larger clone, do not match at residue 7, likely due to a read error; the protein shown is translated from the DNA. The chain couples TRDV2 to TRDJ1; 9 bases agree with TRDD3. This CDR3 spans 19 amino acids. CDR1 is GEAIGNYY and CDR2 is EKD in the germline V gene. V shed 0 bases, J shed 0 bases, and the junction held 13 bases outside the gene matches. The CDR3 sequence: CACDTVAGDTGPYTDKLIF. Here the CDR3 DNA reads TGTGCCTGTGACACCGTGGCGGGGGATACAGGGCCGTACACCGATAAACTCATCTTT.

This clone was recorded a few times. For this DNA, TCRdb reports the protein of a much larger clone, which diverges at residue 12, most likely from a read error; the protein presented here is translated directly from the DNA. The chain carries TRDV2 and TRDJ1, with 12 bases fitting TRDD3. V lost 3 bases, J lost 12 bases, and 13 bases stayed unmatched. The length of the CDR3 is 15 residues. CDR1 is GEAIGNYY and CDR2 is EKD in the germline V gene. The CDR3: CACDYISGGYGGVIF. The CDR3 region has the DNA TGTGCCTGTGACTATATTTCTGGGGGATACGGAGGAGTCATCTTT.

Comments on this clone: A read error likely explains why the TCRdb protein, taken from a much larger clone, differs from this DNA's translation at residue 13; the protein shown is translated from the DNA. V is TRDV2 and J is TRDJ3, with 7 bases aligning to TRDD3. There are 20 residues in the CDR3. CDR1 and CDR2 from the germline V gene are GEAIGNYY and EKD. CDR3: CACDTAWGTASSLDTRQMFF. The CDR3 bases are TGTGCCTGTGACACGGCTTGGGGGACCGCAAGCTCCTTGGACACCCGACAGATGTTTTTC.

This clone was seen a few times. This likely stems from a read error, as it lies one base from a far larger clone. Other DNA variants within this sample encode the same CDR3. Written as DNA, the CDR3 is TGTGCTCTTGGGGAACTATATCCCTCCCTACTCCTTTTGGGGATACGCGTGGGTTTCACCGATAAACTCATCTTT. It encodes CALGELYPSLLLLGIRVGFTDKLIF. V usage is TRDV1 and J usage is TRDJ1, with 9 bases identical to TRDD3. Germline values: CDR1 TSWWSYY, CDR2 QGS. After removal of 0 bases from V and 1 base from J, the junction contained 30 bases not matched to a gene. This CDR3 has 25 amino acids.

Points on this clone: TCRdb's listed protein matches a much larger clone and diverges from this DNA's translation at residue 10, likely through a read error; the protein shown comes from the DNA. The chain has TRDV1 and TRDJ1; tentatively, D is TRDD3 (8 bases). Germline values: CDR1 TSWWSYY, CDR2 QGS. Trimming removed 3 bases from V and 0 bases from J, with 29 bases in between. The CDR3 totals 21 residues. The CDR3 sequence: CALGDLPFLILLGVNTDKLIF. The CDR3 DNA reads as TGTGCTCTTGGGGATCTTCCCTTCCTCATCCTACTGGGGGTCAACACCGATAAACTCATCTTT.

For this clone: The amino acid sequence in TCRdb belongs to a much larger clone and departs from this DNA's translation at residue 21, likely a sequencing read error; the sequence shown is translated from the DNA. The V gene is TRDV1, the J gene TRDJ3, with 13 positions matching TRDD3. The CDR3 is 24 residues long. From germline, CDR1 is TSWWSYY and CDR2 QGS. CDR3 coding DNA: TGTGCTCTTGGTTTGGGTCGGCTCTCCCCAACTGGGGGATACGATTCCTGGGACACCCGACGGATGTTTTTC. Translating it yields CALGLGRLSPTGGYDSWDTRRMFF.

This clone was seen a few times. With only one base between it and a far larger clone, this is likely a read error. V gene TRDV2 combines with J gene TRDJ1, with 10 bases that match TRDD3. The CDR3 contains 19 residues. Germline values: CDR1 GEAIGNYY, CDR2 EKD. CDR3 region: CARETLGELGDRVTDKLIF. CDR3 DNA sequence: TGTGCCCGTGAGACCCTTGGGGAGCTGGGGGATAGGGTCACCGATAAACTCATCTTT.

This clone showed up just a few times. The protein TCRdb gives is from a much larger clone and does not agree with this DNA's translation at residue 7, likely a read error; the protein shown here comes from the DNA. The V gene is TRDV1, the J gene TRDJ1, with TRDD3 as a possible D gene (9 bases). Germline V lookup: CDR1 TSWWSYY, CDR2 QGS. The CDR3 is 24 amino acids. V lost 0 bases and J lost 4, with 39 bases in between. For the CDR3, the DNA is TGTGCTCTTGGGGAACTTTACCATGGCCTTCCTATATGGGGGATAGTCTTTATAGGCGATAAACTCATCTTT. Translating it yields CALGELYHGLPIWGIVFIGDKLIF.

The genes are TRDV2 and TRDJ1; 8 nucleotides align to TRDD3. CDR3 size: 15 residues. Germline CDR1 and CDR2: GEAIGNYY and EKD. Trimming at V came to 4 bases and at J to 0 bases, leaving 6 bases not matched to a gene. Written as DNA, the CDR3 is TGTGCCTGTGAACAACTGGGGGCGTACACCGATAAACTCATCTTT. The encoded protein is CACEQLGAYTDKLIF.

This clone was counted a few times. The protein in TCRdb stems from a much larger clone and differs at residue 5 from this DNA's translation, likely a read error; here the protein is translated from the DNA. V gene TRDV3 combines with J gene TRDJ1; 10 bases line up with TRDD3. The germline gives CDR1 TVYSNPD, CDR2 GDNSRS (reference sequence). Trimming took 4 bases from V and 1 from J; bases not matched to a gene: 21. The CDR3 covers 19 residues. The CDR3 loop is CACEILGELGDRVTDKLIF. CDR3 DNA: TGTGCCTGTGAGATCCTTGGGGAGCTGGGGGATAGGGTCACCGATAAACTCATCTTT.

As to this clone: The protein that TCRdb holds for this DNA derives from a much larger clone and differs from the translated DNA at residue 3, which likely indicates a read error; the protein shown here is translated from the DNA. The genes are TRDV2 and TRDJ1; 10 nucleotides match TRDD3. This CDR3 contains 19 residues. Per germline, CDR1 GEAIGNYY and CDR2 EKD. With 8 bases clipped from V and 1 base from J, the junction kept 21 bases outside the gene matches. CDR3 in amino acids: CAYETLGELGDRVTDKLIF. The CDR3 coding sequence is TGTGCCTATGAGACCCTTGGGGAGCTGGGGGATAGGGTCACCGATAAACTCATCTTT.

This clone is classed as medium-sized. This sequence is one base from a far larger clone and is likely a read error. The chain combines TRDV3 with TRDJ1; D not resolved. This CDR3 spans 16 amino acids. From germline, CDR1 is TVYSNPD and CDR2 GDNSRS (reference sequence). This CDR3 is CAFLGKWAQYTDKPIF. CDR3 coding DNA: TGTGCCTTTTTGGGCAAGTGGGCTCAGTACACCGATAAACCCATCTTT.

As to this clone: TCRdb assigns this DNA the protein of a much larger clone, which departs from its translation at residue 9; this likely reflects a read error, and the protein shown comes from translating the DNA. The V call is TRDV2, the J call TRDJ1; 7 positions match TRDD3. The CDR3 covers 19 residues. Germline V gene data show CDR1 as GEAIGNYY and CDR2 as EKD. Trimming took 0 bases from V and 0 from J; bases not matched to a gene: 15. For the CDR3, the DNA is TGTGCCTGTGACACCGTGGTGGGGGAAACAGGGCCGTACACCGATAAACTCATCTTT. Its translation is CACDTVVGETGPYTDKLIF.

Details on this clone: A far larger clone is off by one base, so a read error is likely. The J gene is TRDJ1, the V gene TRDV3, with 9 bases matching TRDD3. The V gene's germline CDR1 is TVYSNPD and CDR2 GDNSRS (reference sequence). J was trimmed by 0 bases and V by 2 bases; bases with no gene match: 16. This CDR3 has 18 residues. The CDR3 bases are TGTGCCTTTGGCCTTCCTGAGTCGGGGGATACACACACCGATAAACTCATCTTT. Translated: CAFGLPESGDTHTDKLIF.

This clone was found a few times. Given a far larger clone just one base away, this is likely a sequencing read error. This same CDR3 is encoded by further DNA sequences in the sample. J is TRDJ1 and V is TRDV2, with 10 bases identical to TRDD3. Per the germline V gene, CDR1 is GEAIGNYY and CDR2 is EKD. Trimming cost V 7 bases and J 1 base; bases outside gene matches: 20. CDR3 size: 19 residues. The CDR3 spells CACETLGELGDRVTDKLIF. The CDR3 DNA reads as TGTGCCTGCGAGACCCTTGGGGAGCTGGGGGATAGGGTCACCGATAAACTCATCTTT.

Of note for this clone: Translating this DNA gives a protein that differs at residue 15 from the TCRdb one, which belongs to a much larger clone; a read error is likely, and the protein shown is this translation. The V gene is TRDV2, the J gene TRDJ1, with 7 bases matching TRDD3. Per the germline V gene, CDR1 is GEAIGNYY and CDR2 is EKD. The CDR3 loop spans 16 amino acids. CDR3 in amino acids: CACDTAGGPYTDKLTF. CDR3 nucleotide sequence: TGTGCCTGTGACACCGCTGGGGGCCCTTACACCGATAAACTCACCTTT.

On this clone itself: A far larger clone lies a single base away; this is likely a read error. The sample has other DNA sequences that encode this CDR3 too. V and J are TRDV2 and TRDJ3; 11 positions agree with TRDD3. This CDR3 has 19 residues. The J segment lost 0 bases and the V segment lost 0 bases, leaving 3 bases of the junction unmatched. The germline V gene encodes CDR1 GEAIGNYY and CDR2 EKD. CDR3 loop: CACDTAGGYLSWDTRQMFF. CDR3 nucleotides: TGTGCCTGTGACACCGCTGGGGGATACCTCTCCTGGGACACCCGACAGATGTTTTTC.

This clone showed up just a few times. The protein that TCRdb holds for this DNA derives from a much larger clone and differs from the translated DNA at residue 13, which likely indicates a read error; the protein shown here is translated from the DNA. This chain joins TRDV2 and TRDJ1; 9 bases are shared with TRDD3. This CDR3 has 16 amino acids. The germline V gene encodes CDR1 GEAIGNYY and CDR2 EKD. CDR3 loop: CACDLLLGDDTDNLIF. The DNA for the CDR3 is TGTGCCTGTGACTTACTACTGGGGGACGACACCGATAACCTCATCTTT.

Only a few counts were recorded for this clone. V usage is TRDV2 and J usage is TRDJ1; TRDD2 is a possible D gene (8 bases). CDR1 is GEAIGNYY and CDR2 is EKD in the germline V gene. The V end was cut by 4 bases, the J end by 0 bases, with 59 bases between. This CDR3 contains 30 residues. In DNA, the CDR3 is TGTGCCTGTGAGACCCTTGGGGAGCCTCAACCGGTCTTCCTACGGTTGTACTGGGGACATACGGGGGGGTACACCGATAAACTCATCTTT. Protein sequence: CACETLGEPQPVFLRLYWGHTGGYTDKLIF.

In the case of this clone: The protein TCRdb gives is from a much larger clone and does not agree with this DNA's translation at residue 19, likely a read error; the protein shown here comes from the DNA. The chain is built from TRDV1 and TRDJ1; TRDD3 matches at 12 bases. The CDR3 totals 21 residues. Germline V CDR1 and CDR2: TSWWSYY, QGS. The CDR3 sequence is CALGEFLPSRYWGILSDKPIF. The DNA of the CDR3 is TGTGCTCTTGGGGAATTCCTCCCCAGTCGGTACTGGGGGATACTGAGCGATAAACCCATCTTT.

CDR3: CACDTLGATPSLTAQLFF. CDR3 nucleotides: TGTGCCTGTGACACTCTGGGGGCCACCCCCTCTTTGACAGCACAACTCTTCTTT. This sequence joins TRDV2 and TRDJ2; TRDD3 matches 7 bases. Germline V gene sequence: CDR1 GEAIGNYY, CDR2 EKD. The trim removed 1 base at V and 0 bases at J, leaving 10 bases unmatched. The CDR3 has 18 amino acids.

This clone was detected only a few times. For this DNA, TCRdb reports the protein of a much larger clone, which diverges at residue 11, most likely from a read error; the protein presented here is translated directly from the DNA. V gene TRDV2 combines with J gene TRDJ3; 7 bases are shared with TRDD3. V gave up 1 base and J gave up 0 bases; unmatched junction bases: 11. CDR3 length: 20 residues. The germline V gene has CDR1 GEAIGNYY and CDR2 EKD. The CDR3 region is CACDTAWGTAGSWDTRQMFF. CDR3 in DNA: TGTGCCTGTGACACGGCTTGGGGGACCGCAGGCTCCTGGGACACCCGACAGATGTTTTTC.

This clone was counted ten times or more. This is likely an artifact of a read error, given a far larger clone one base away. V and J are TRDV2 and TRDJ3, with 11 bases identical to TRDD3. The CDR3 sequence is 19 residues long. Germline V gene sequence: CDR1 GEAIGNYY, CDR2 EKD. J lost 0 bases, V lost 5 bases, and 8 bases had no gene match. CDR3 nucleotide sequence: TGTGCCTGTGGCACAGCTGGGGGATACCTCTCCTGGGACACCCGACAGATGTTTTTC. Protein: CACGTAGGYLSWDTRQMFF.

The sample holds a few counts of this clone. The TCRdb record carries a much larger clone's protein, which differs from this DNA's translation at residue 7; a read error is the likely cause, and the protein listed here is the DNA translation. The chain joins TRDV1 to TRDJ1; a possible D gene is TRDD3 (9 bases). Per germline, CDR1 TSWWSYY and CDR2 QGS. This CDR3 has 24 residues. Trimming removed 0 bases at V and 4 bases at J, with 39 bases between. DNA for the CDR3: TGTGCTCTTGGGGAACTTGCCCATGGCCTTCCTATATGGGGGATAGTCTTTATAGGCGATAAACTCATCTTT. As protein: CALGELAHGLPIWGIVFIGDKLIF.

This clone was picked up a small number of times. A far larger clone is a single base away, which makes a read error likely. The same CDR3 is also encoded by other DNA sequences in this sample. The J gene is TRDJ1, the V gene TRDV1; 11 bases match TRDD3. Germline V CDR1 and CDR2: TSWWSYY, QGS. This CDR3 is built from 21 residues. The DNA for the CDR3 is TGTGCCCTTGGGGAACTAGAGTCAGACTGGGGGATAAAAGGGGGGACCGATAAACTCATCTTT. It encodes CALGELESDWGIKGGTDKLIF.